This T cell receptor beta chain was sequenced in a study of blood T cells in healthy people across ages. This CDR3 contains 15 residues. Trimming shortened V by 3 bases and J by 1 base, and 11 bases separated the two germline ends. A J-beta primer mix and a sample-barcoded 5' primer were used in a second PCR of roughly 6 to 11 cycles. TCRdb reanalysed the 5' RACE reads using MiXCR and keeps one entry per CDR3 protein. The sample includes 600,000 to 850,000 distinct CDR3 sequences, roughly 25% of them seen just once. The same data also went into a second study, on T cells of mothers and their children.

The J gene is TRBJ2-3, the V gene TRBV23-1; D is undetermined. TRBV23-1 is designated an ORF whose function remains uncertain. The sample taken for sequencing was blood. The sequence was obtained from a boy under 18 in good health. DNA of the CDR3: TGCGCCAGCAGTCACGGGCAGCCATGCACAGATACGCAGTATTTT. Amino acids: CASSHGQPCTDTQYF.